Presented here are 31 T cell receptor beta chains from one specimen sequenced in a study of vaccination and CD4 T cells after COVID-19. Treatment denoted: approximately 9-day PBMC culture with coronavirus spike peptide pools or control peptides (ViraFEST assay). These TCRs are of unknown antigen specificity. Cultured CD4+ T cells had their DNA profiled by the Oncomine TCR Beta short-read assay. TCRdb analysed the PCR reads with MiXCR anew, one entry per CDR3 protein. The sample holds about 12,000 distinct CDR3 sequences; approximately 76% are singletons and the top ten take 20%. The sequenced material came from CD4+ T cells from blood, cultured in vitro. These receptors were obtained from a human donor who had recovered from COVID-19.

The chain couples TRBV7-2 to TRBJ2-7; no firm D call. The CDR3 consists of 13 residues. Trimming stripped 6 bases from V and 6 bases from J, with 15 bases between. Germline lookup yields CDR1 SGHTA and CDR2 FQGNSA. CDR3 coding DNA: TGTGCCAGCAGACCTCTCGATCTGGGCGAGCAGTACTTC. It specifies CASRPLDLGEQYF.

The CDR3 loop reads CASSEWGSIGEQYF. CDR3 DNA: TGTGCCAGCAGTGAGTGGGGTTCTATCGGCGAGCAGTACTTC. The genes are TRBV2 and TRBJ2-7, with D unresolved. This CDR3 spans 14 amino acids. CDR1 SNHLY and CDR2 FYNNEI come from the germline V gene. V gave up 3 bases and J gave up 6 bases, with 15 bases separating them.

The chain is built from TRBV20-1 and TRBJ1-4; D not certain. The CDR3 is 15 residues long. The V end lost 2 bases, the J end lost 0 bases, and 10 bases lay between the germline ends. Germline values: CDR1 DFQATT, CDR2 SNEGSKA (reference sequence). The CDR3, as DNA: TGCAGTGCTAGACCCGTTGGGGCAACTAATGAAAAACTGTTTTTT. Amino acid sequence: CSARPVGATNEKLFF.

Points on this clonotype: The junction shows a germline mismatch at one end, possibly a read error. This chain connects TRBV9 to TRBJ2-3; D is possibly TRBD1 (5 bases). CDR3 length equals 15 residues. CDR1 is SGDLS and CDR2 is YYNGEE in the germline V gene. The chain's CDR3 is CASTVRGSGTDTQYF. As DNA, the CDR3 is TGTGCCAGCACCGTAAGGGGATCGGGCACAGATACGCAGTATTTT.

The J gene is TRBJ2-4, the V gene TRBV7-8; a possible D gene is TRBD2 (5 bases). The CDR3 length is 16 residues. The V end lost 5 bases, the J end lost 0 bases, and 14 bases lay between the germline ends. Germline assignment: CDR1 SGHVS and CDR2 FQNEAQ. CDR3 amino acids: CASSPTVGLAKNIQYF. Here the CDR3 DNA reads TGTGCCAGCAGCCCGACCGTCGGACTAGCCAAAAACATTCAGTACTTC.

This clonotype was picked up one time. The J gene is TRBJ1-2, the V gene TRBV19; D is perhaps TRBD1 (5 bases). The CDR3 sequence is 14 residues long. Trimming pared 7 bases from V and 8 bases from J, leaving 20 bases between. Per the germline V gene, CDR1 is LNHDA and CDR2 is SQIVND (reference sequence). The CDR3 DNA follows: TGTGCCAGTACCCCGGAGGGGTCTATACGAGGCTACACCTTC. This encodes CASTPEGSIRGYTF.

This chain joins TRBV7-9 and TRBJ1-5; D unresolved. With 5 bases removed from V and 4 bases from J, the gap between germline ends came to 12 bases. This CDR3 comprises 14 residues. The V gene's germline CDR1 is SEHNR and CDR2 FQNEAQ (reference sequence). The CDR3 loop is CASSPRTINQPQHF. CDR3 coding DNA: TGTGCCAGCAGCCCACGGACTATTAATCAGCCCCAGCATTTT.

This clonotype was seen a few times. The germline gene is not matched at one end of the junction; a read error may be the cause. V is TRBV7-7 and J is TRBJ2-5, with 10 bases that match TRBD2. The germline V gene has CDR1 SSHAT and CDR2 FNYEAQ (reference sequence). The CDR3 spans 15 residues. CDR3 coding DNA: TGTGCTAGCAGCAGAGGACTAGCGGACCAAGAGACCCAGTACTTC. It translates to CASSRGLADQETQYF.

The chain couples TRBV7-3 to TRBJ1-2; 8 bases map to TRBD1. The germline V gene encodes CDR1 SGHTA and CDR2 FQGTGA. The CDR3 consists of 15 residues. Trimming took 0 bases from V and 2 from J; bases not matched to a gene: 2. The CDR3 here is CASSLTGQDNYGYTF. The CDR3 nucleotides are TGTGCCAGCAGCTTAACGGGACAGGACAACTATGGCTACACCTTC.

V and J are TRBV12-3 or TRBV12-4 and TRBJ1-2; the match to TRBD1 covers 7 bases. The V segment lost 4 bases and the J segment 8 bases; nucleotides outside the gene matches: 13. This CDR3 contains 15 residues. CDR3 DNA sequence: TGTGCCAGCAGTTGGGGAGACAGGGAGTCGTCGGGCTACACCTTC. Protein sequence: CASSWGDRESSGYTF.

V and J are TRBV24-1 and TRBJ2-5; possible D gene TRBD2, 6 bases. V lost 12 bases to trimming and J lost 0 bases, with 10 bases between them. In germline, CDR1 is KGHDR, CDR2 SFDVKD. This CDR3 spans 12 amino acids. This chain's CDR3 is CASGDYQETQYF. The CDR3 DNA follows: TGTGCCTCGGGGGACTACCAAGAGACCCAGTACTTC.

This clonotype was picked up a small number of times. The rearrangement links TRBV6-5 to TRBJ1-5, with D uncertain. The CDR3 consists of 13 residues. CDR1 and CDR2 from the germline V gene are MNHEY and SVGAGI. V lost 2 bases and J lost 2, with 4 bases in between. The CDR3 coding sequence is TGTGCCAGCAGTTACAGGGGCAATCAGCCCCAGCATTTT. Its protein product is CASSYRGNQPQHF.

The V and J genes are TRBV20-1 and TRBJ2-7; tentatively, D is TRBD2 (6 bases). The CDR3 is 12 amino acids. V was cut by 6 bases and J by 2 bases, with 11 bases left in between. CDR1 DFQATT and CDR2 SNEGSKA come from the germline V gene (reference sequence). The CDR3 spells CSAPGLPYEQYF. As DNA, the CDR3 is TGCAGTGCCCCGGGACTCCCCTACGAGCAGTACTTC.

This clonotype is a singleton in its sample. V is TRBV30 and J is TRBJ1-6; TRBD1 is a possible D gene (5 bases). CDR1 and CDR2 (germline): GTSNPN, SVGIG (reference sequence). V was clipped by 1 base and J by 7 bases, with 17 bases between them. CDR3 length: 16 amino acids. In nucleotides, the CDR3 is TGTGCCTGGAGTGAGGGGTTACCCCGGGTGAATTCACCCCTCCACTTT. This translates into CAWSEGLPRVNSPLHF.

The J gene is TRBJ2-3, the V gene TRBV28; the D is unclear. There are 15 residues in the CDR3. V lost 2 bases to trimming and J lost 2 bases, with 11 bases between them. Germline CDR1 is MDHEN and CDR2 is SYDVKM. As DNA, the CDR3 is TGTGCCAGCAGTTTACAGGCCAGGACCACAGATACGCAGTATTTT. It yields the protein CASSLQARTTDTQYF.

J is TRBJ1-5 and V is TRBV6-1; D unclear. Trimming took 5 bases from V and 0 from J, leaving 8 bases between them. Germline assignment: CDR1 MNHNS and CDR2 SASEGT. The CDR3 extends over 14 amino acids. The CDR3 here is CASSRTYSNQPQHF. The CDR3 bases are TGTGCCAGCAGTCGAACGTATAGCAATCAGCCCCAGCATTTT.

In its sample, this clonotype was seen once. This chain joins TRBV6-2 or TRBV6-3 and TRBJ1-1; no clear D. Trimming took off 3 bases at V and 1 base at J, with 3 bases between the two ends. There are 12 residues in the CDR3. Germline V gene lookup returns CDR1 MNHEY and CDR2 SVGEGT. CDR3 sequence: CASSYSNTEAFF. The CDR3 region has the DNA TGTGCCAGCAGTTATTCGAACACTGAAGCTTTCTTT.

V and J are TRBV4-3 and TRBJ1-2; 7 nucleotides agree with TRBD1. CDR1 and CDR2 from the germline V gene are LGHNA and YSLEER. The V segment lost 2 bases and the J segment 8 bases; nucleotides outside the gene matches: 11. The CDR3 spans 15 residues. CDR3: CASSQYPDRASGYTF. For the CDR3, the DNA is TGCGCCAGCAGCCAATACCCCGACAGGGCTTCGGGCTACACCTTC.

The chain couples TRBV19 to TRBJ1-1; TRBD1 is a possible D gene (5 bases). There are 14 residues in the CDR3. V lost 7 bases, J lost 5 bases, and 17 bases lay in between. Germline lookup yields CDR1 LNHDA and CDR2 SQIVND (reference sequence). CDR3 nucleotides: TGTGCCAGTACCGGCCGGGGGGGGAGGACTGAAGCTTTCTTT. Translation gives CASTGRGGRTEAFF.

The CDR3 loop reads CASSDSQTSTDTQYF. In nucleotides, the CDR3 is TGTGCCAGCAGTGACTCCCAGACGAGCACAGATACGCAGTATTTT. J is TRBJ2-3 and V is TRBV6-4; D is uncertain. The V end lost 0 bases, the J end lost 0 bases, and 7 bases lay between the germline ends. This CDR3 comprises 15 residues. Germline V gene sequence: CDR1 MRHNA, CDR2 SNTAGT.

V usage is TRBV18 and J usage is TRBJ1-5; the D gene is possibly TRBD1 (5 bases). The germline V gene has CDR1 KGHSH and CDR2 LQKENI. This CDR3 spans 15 amino acids. Trimming removed 2 bases from V and 4 bases from J, with 12 bases in between. The CDR3 sequence is CASSPFKQDNQPQHF. The CDR3 DNA is TGTGCCAGCTCACCATTTAAACAGGATAATCAGCCCCAGCATTTT.

The chain couples TRBV15 to TRBJ1-5; D gene unclear. The V end lost 0 bases, the J end lost 4 bases, and 4 bases lay between the germline ends. This CDR3 spans 13 amino acids. Looked up from germline, CDR1 is LNHNV and CDR2 is YYDKDF (reference sequence). The CDR3 nucleotides read TGTGCCACCAGCAGAGATGGTAATCAGCCCCAGCATTTT. This gives the protein CATSRDGNQPQHF.

J is TRBJ1-1 and V is TRBV27; D is uncertain. Germline V lookup: CDR1 MNHEY, CDR2 SMNVEV (reference sequence). Trimming left V 2 bases short and J 5 bases short, with 9 bases between. The CDR3 contains 13 residues. The CDR3 here is CASSLRALTEAFF. CDR3 DNA: TGTGCCAGCAGTTTAAGGGCCCTGACTGAAGCTTTCTTT.

Only a few counts were recorded for this clonotype. The J gene is TRBJ1-6, the V gene TRBV20-1; TRBD1 aligns across 9 bases. This CDR3 is 16 amino acids long. V was pared by 5 bases and J by 8 bases, with 13 bases of the junction left unmatched. The germline V gene encodes CDR1 DFQATT and CDR2 SNEGSKA (reference sequence). CDR3 amino acids: CSAPTGDRAWDSPLHF. For the CDR3, the DNA is TGCAGTGCTCCCACGGGGGACAGGGCATGGGATTCACCCCTCCACTTT.

This clonotype was detected a few times. The chain recombines TRBV7-2 with TRBJ1-6; D is uncertain. V lost 3 bases and J 4 bases, leaving 7 bases between the germline ends. CDR3 length: 14 amino acids. Germline V lookup: CDR1 SGHTA, CDR2 FQGNSA. Here the CDR3 reads CASSFEGYNSPLHF. CDR3 nucleotide sequence: TGTGCCAGCAGCTTTGAAGGGTATAATTCACCCCTCCACTTT.

V usage is TRBV10-2 and J usage is TRBJ1-5, with 7 bases lining up with TRBD1. CDR1 is WSHSY and CDR2 is SAAADI in the germline V gene. Trimming at V came to 2 bases and at J to 9 bases, leaving 10 bases not matched to a gene. The CDR3 has 15 amino acids. CDR3 DNA sequence: TGCGCCAGCAGTGAGAGGCAGGGGGGGTATGGGCCCCAGCATTTT. As protein: CASSERQGGYGPQHF.

The CDR3 loop is CATRSRGQEESPLHF. CDR3 nucleotides: TGTGCCACCCGTAGCAGGGGGCAGGAAGAATCACCCCTCCACTTT. The V call is TRBV7-2, the J call TRBJ1-6, with TRBD1 matching over 8 bases. The germline V gene has CDR1 SGHTA and CDR2 FQGNSA. The CDR3 contains 15 residues. V dropped 10 bases and J dropped 10; count of bases not matched to a gene: 15.

V and J are TRBV6-1 and TRBJ2-3, with TRBD1 identical over 8 bases. The CDR3 runs to 13 residues. CDR1 and CDR2 (germline): MNHNS, SASEGT. With 6 bases clipped from V and 6 bases from J, the junction kept 5 bases outside the gene matches. DNA of the CDR3: TGTGCCAGCAGCCGGACAGGGTTGGATACGCAGTATTTT. Protein product: CASSRTGLDTQYF.

The rearrangement joins TRBV11-1 to TRBJ2-2; D tentatively fits TRBD1 or TRBD2 (6 bases each). This CDR3 is 15 amino acids long. The germline V gene has CDR1 SGHAT and CDR2 FQDESV (reference sequence). V dropped 5 bases and J dropped 2 bases, with 12 bases sitting between them. CDR3: CASSRGTRNTGELFF. CDR3 nucleotide sequence: TGTGCCAGCAGCCGCGGGACACGAAACACCGGGGAGCTGTTTTTT.

The chain carries TRBV20-1 and TRBJ1-5; D is uncertain. CDR3 size: 10 residues. Trimming removed 6 bases at V and 9 bases at J, with 9 bases between. Germline lookup yields CDR1 DFQATT and CDR2 SNEGSKA (reference sequence). The CDR3 region is CSANERPQHF. As DNA, the CDR3 is TGCAGTGCCAATGAAAGGCCCCAGCATTTT.

This clonotype has just a few counts. This chain links TRBV7-2 with TRBJ1-2, with D possibly being TRBD1 (6 bases). V lost 1 base and J 8 bases, leaving 14 bases between the germline ends. Germline V lookup: CDR1 SGHTA, CDR2 FQGNSA. This CDR3 is 14 amino acids long. The CDR3 protein is CASSLGIQGTGYTF. CDR3 DNA: TGTGCCAGCAGCTTAGGTATCCAGGGGACGGGCTACACCTTC.